This T cell receptor (beta chain) comes out of a study of a mutant IDH1 vaccine in newly diagnosed glioma. In the study overall: Sex distribution of treated patients was approximately 62% male and roughly 40% female; mean age was 40.4 years. Patients arrived already treated with radiotherapy, temozolomide, or both, most having had both. Study outcomes and limitations: The study observed vaccine-induced immune responses in roughly 95% of patients. No link was apparently found between pseudoprogression and changes in top peripheral T cell clonotypes.

Profiling relied on immunoSEQ multiplex PCR, and the TCRdb table lists in-frame clones only, not all of them. The data show roughly 19,000 clones, 70% to 90% seen once. This clone was found a few times. Its antigen is not identified. Trimming at V came to 4 bases and at J to 4 bases, leaving 13 bases not matched to a gene. The CDR3 covers 18 residues. CDR1 MDHEN and CDR2 SYDVKM come from the germline V gene. Time point noted: baseline, week 1 (first vaccination visit). Treatment indicated: pre-vaccination baseline after standard-of-care therapy. Source: PBMCs, taken from a glioma patient treated with radiotherapy, temozolomide or both. This TCR derives from a man aged 40-50 years with glioma. The rearrangement links TRBV28 to TRBJ2-2; TRBD2 matches 9 bases. CDR3 loop: CASSYDLAGERVTGELFF. CDR3 nucleotides: TGTGCCAGCAGTTACGACTTAGCGGGAGAAAGGGTCACCGGGGAGCTGTTTTTT.